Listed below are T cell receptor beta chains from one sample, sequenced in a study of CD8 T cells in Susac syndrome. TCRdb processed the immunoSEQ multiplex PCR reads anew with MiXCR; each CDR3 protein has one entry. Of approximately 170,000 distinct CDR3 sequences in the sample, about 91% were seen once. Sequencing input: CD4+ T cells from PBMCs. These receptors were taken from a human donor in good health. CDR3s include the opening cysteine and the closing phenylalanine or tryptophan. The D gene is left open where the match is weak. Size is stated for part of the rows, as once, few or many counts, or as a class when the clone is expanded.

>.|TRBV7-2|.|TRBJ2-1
TGTGCCAGCAGCTTAGGGGGCGGGATAGTGGGGCAGTTCTTC
CASSLGGGIVGQFF
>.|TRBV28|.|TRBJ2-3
TGTGCCAGCAGTCGCCTACAGAAATTCACAGATACGCAGTATTTT
CASSRLQKFTDTQYF
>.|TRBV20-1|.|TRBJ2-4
TGCAGTGCTTTCTGGGCTCTAGTAAACATTCAGTACTTC
CSAFWALVNIQYF
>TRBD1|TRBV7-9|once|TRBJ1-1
TGTGCCAGCAGCTCGGGACAGCATTCGAAAACTGAAGCTTTCTTT
CASSSGQHSKTEAFF
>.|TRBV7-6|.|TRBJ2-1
TGTGCCAGCAGCTTGCCGTTGGGGGCTTACAATGAGCAGTTCTTC
CASSLPLGAYNEQFF
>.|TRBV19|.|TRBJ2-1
TGTGCCAGTAGTTCTCCCCGAGGGGGTCTTACGAGCTCCTACAATGAGCAGTTCTTC
CASSSPRGGLTSSYNEQFF
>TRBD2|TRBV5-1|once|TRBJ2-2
TGCGCCAGCAGCCTTGGGACTAGCGGGAATGCCGGGGAGCTGTTTTTT
CASSLGTSGNAGELFF
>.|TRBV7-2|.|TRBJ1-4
TGTGCCAGCCGCGGGCCTGCAACTAATGAAAAACTGTTTTTT
CASRGPATNEKLFF
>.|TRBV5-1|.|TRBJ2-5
TGCGCCAGCAGCTTGAACACAGGGGGAGGGGAGACCCAGTACTTC
CASSLNTGGGETQYF
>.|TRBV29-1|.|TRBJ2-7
TGCAGCGTAGTAACAGGGAGTAAGTCCCCTTACGAGCAGTACTTC
CSVVTGSKSPYEQYF
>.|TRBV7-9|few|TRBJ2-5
TGTGCCAGCAGCTTACCTTCTCAAGAGACCCAGTACTTC
CASSLPSQETQYF
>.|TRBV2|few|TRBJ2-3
TGTGCCAGCAGTGTTAAGGCAGGGGGCACAGATACGCAGTATTTT
CASSVKAGGTDTQYF
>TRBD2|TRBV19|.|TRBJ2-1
TGTGCCAGTAGTATTATAGGGACTAGGAACAATGAGCAGTTCTTC
CASSIIGTRNNEQFF
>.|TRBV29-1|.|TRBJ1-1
TGCAGCGTTGATTCTGGCTGGGGGGACACTGAAGCTTTCTTT
CSVDSGWGDTEAFF
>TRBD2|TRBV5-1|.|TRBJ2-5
TGCGCCAGCAGCTTGGCCGCATTAGCGGGAGCGGAGACCCAGTACTTC
CASSLAALAGAETQYF
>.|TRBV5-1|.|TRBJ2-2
TGCGCCAGCAGCCCGGACGGCACCGGGGAGCTGTTTTTT
CASSPDGTGELFF
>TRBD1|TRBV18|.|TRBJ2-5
TGTGCCAGCTCATCGACAGGGCGAGAGACCCAGTACTTC
CASSSTGRETQYF